The clone carrying this T cell receptor beta chain has a count of ten or more. These data come from a study of neurological immune-mediated disorders. TCRdb re-analysed the 5' RACE reads in MiXCR, keeping a single row per CDR3 protein. The top ten hold under 3.5% of the sample, which has approximately 100,000 distinct CDR3 sequences, 3% to 4.5% seen once. The origin of this receptor is a woman aged 50 to 60 with multiple sclerosis. The sample consisted of PBMCs.

CDR3 nucleotide sequence: TGCGCCAGCAGCTTGGGTTTGTCCACCCGGAATTACAATGAGCAGTTCTTC. Residues: CASSLGLSTRNYNEQFF. The chain combines TRBV5-1 with TRBJ2-1; unclear D gene. The CDR3 is 17 residues long. The V end was cut by 0 bases, the J end by 4 bases, with 17 bases between. Germline V gene sequence: CDR1 SGHRS, CDR2 YFSETQ.